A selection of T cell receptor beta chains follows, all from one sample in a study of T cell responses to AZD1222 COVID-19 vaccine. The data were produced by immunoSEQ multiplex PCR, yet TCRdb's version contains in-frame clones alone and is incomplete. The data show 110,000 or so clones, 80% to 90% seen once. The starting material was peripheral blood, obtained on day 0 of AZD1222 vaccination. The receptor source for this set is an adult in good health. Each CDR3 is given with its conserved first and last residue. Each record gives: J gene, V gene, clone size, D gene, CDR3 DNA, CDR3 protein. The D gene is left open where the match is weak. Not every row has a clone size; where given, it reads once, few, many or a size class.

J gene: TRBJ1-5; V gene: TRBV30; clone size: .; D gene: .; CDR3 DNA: TGTGCCTGGAGAGGAAACCCAGGGGAGCCCCAGCATTTT; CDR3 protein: CAWRGNPGEPQHF
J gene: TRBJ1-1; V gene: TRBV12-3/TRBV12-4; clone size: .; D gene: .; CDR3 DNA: TGTGCCAGCTCTCTCTTGAACACTGAAGCTTTCTTT; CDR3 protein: CASSLLNTEAFF
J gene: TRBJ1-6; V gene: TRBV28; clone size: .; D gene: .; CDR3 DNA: TGTGCCAGCAGTTTACACCAGGGTGGCCCCTATAATTCACCCCTCCACTTT; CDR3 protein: CASSLHQGGPYNSPLHF
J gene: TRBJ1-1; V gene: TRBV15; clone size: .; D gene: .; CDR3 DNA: TGTGCCACCAGCAGAGAAGGGAGCGATGAAGCTTTCTTT; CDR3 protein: CATSREGSDEAFF
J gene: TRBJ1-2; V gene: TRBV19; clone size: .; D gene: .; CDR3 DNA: TGTGCCAGTAACTCGGGCAGGGTCTATGGCTACACCTTC; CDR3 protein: CASNSGRVYGYTF
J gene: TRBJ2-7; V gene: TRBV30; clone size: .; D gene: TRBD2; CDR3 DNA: TGTGCCTGGTCCTTCGGGCCTAGCGGGACCCTTCCGTACGAGCAGTACTTC; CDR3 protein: CAWSFGPSGTLPYEQYF
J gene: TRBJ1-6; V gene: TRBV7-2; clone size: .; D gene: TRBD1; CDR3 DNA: TGTGCCAGCAGCCCGCGGACAGGCTCTAATAATTCACCCCTCCACTTT; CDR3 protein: CASSPRTGSNNSPLHF
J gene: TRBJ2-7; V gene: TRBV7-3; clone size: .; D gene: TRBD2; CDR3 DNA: TGTGCCAGCAGCTTAATAGGGGCTAGCGGCTCCTACGAGCAGTACTTC; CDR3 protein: CASSLIGASGSYEQYF
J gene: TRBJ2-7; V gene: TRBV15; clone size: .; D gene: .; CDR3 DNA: TGTGCCACCAGCAGAGAAGGGGTCTCCTACGAGCAGTACTTC; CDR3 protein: CATSREGVSYEQYF
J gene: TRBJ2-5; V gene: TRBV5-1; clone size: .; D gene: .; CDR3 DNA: TGCGCCAGCAGCTCCGGGGTAGGCGAGACCCAGTACTTC; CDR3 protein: CASSSGVGETQYF
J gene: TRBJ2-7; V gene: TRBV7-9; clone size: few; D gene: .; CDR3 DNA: TGTGCCAGCAGCCCCCGGGACTGGGCCTACGAGCAGTACTTC; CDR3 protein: CASSPRDWAYEQYF
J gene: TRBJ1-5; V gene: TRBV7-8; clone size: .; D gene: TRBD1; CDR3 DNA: TGTGCCAGCAGCGCGACAGGGACTCAGCCCCAGCATTTT; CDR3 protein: CASSATGTQPQHF
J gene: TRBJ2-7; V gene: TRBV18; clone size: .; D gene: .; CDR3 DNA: TGTGCCAGCTCACCAGGCAGCGGGACACCCGCCTACGAGCAGTACTTC; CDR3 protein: CASSPGSGTPAYEQYF
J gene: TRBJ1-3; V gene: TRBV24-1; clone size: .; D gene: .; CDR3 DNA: TGTGCCACCAGTGATGGGGCTGGAAACACCATATATTTT; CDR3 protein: CATSDGAGNTIYF
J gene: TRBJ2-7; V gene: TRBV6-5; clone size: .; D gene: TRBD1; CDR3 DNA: TGTGCCAGCAGTCAGACAGGGGACTCATCCTACGAGCAGTACTTC; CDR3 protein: CASSQTGDSSYEQYF
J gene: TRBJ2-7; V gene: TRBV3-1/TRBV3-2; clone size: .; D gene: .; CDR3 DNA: TGTGCCAGCAGCCAACGGGACCGATTTTACGAGCAGTACTTC; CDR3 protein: CASSQRDRFYEQYF